This section outlines one T cell receptor beta chain sequence together with its context. Trimming left V 1 base short and J 2 bases short, with 12 bases between. CDR3 length equals 16 residues. Germline CDR1 is LGHDT and CDR2 is YNNKEL (reference sequence). The data belong to a study of blood T cell repertoires in COVID-19. Overall study context: Italy, Spain and the United States were the sources of the convalescent and acute COVID-19 samples.

How the authors handled the data: By means of reference gene primer amplification, nucleated cell counts were estimated. The protocol was immunoSEQ multiplex PCR, while the TCRdb copy is restricted to in-frame clones and leaves out a portion. Clonal size and the V and J genes are those of that table, whereas D and trimming came from the DNA. This table holds over 150,000 clones, almost 85% found once. The receptor was isolated from a human donor with acute or convalescent COVID-19. The donor label of this sample is uncertain. V is TRBV3-1 (or the pseudogene TRBV3-2) and J is TRBJ2-1; maybe TRBD1 (6 bases). The material sequenced was peripheral blood. The CDR3: CASSQGAGVTYNEQFF. DNA for the CDR3: TGTGCCAGCAGCCAAGGGGCAGGGGTAACCTACAATGAGCAGTTCTTC.